This TCR beta chain came from a study of cytomegalovirus exposure and HLA in healthy donors (dated by TCRdb to 2016 to 2017). For context, the study as a whole: An earlier analysis of 587 of the donors reported 276 Gb of sequence data and some 120 million unique TCR beta sequences from about 180 million T cells. To predict cytomegalovirus infection status, the study brought together high-throughput TCR immunosequencing, statistical association of individual TCRs with disease status, and machine learning. HLA typing covered class I and class II loci at four-digit resolution. In a later genetic analysis, genome-wide SNP genotypes for 398 of the 666 donors were used, and that subset was treated as a discovery cohort. On average, about 200,000 unique TCR beta nucleotide sequences were sequenced per donor among a few hundred genotyped donors of the cohort, with 15% to 20% of those sequences being non-productive. The number of typed donors differed by locus: roughly 620-630 for A, B, C, DRB1 and DQB1; 522 for DQA1; about 600 for DPA1; and some 450 for DPB1. In addition to the first cohort of around 670 subjects, a separate validation cohort of approximately 130 different subjects was used. Every discovery cohort repertoire had been produced on one sequencing platform. An earlier analysis of around 580 of the donors used high-throughput TCR beta sequencing to judge whether each TCR beta V gene segment behaved as functional or pseudogenic. Of the 398 genotyped donors, approximately 80% fell in the genetic ancestry cluster associated with self-reported Caucasian donors. Donor age, sex, ethnicity and CMV serostatus were collected together with the repertoire data. The T cell repertoires of 700 or so subjects were profiled by immunosequencing and related to cytomegalovirus serostatus. In a later analysis, previously published TCR beta repertoires from 550 to 750 donors were re-analyzed and high-resolution HLA genotyping was added so that TCR occurrence patterns could be studied. Rather than using new phenotypic data, the later analysis identified candidate immune exposures from TCR beta sequences and from how often those sequences occurred across donors. About 5 DR-DQ haplotypes were handled as single units for association and clustering, since linkage in the cohort was strong. The study was designed to test whether signatures of past pathogen exposure could be identified by cataloging public T cell receptors. An early release covering roughly 640 HLA-typed donors comprised approximately 300 gigabases of sequencing data and approximately 85 million unique TCR sequences. General study outcomes and caveats: Correlated functional status among segregating V segments might reflect linkage disequilibrium, but an unknown experimental factor could not be ruled out. In a later analysis, most CMV-associated TCR beta chains were found to appear HLA-restricted, with HLA associations seemingly driven largely by CMV exposure. V-gene and J-gene trimming of TCR beta chains was associated with a missense DCLRE1C variant in a later genetic analysis, and the association was replicated in an independent cohort. Only TCR beta chains were sequenced in this cohort, and the absence of alpha or paired-chain data limited detectable features. Because HLA typing was unavailable for some donors at each locus, only the typed subset was used in association tests. A few of the identified cytomegalovirus-associated TCR beta chains were confirmed in vitro to be specific for cytomegalovirus antigens. Cytomegalovirus status was reported to be diagnosed by the classifier with high specificity and sensitivity in both the original and validation cohorts. In a later analysis, HLA-associated TCR beta chains were found to be more clonally expanded and to have lower generation probabilities than equally common non-associated chains. A total of fewer than 200 TCR beta chains were listed by the study as associated with cytomegalovirus. The only immune exposure information available for the cohort was CMV serostatus. Some IMGT-functional V segments, including TRBV6-2 and TRBV6-3, could not be distinguished by the 87-base-pair reads and were therefore excluded. When HLA alleles, especially DR and DQ, strongly co-occurred, TCR associations were difficult to assign to individual alleles. In a later analysis, TCR association rates were found to vary across HLA loci, with the most associated TCRs seen for DRB1 alleles and the fewest for HLA-C alleles. It was suggested by the authors that the approach could potentially be generalized to other disease states and immunological phenotypes. A further reported finding was that TCR beta sequences accurately predicted the HLA-A and HLA-B alleles for most subjects in the first cohort. In an earlier analysis of some 550 of the donors, most TCR beta V segments were observed in productive rearrangements about 90% or about 30% of the time, broadly matching IMGT annotations. Because counts were too low, around 17 rarely observed V segments, including chromosome 9 orphons, were left out of the earlier analysis of 587 of the donors. According to a later genetic analysis, donors in an Asian-associated ancestry cluster had fewer N-insertions in productive TCRs than the approximately 690-donor mean. A group of highly shared sequence variants was considered likely to be a technical artifact of the sequencing pipeline. Presence/absence analyses assumed roughly uniform sequencing depth across donors, an assumption that may not hold. Most TCR sequences were observed very rarely across donors, whereas some public TCRs were present in many individuals. Several of the top co-occurrence clusters appeared to be linked to parvovirus B19, influenza, CMV and Epstein-Barr virus, according to a later analysis. A later analysis associated 15,000 to 20,000 TCR beta sequences with specific HLA alleles at a false discovery rate of 0.05.

In total, 600 or so healthy bone marrow donors made up the cohort. Cohort members were all nominally healthy when sampled, although unrecorded immune exposures were likely present. The donor tested CMV seronegative and was one of the 352 seronegative cohort members. A peripheral blood sample was provided by each donor, and peripheral blood mononuclear cells were used for TCR beta sequencing. The Qiagen DNeasy Blood Extraction Kit was used to extract genomic DNA from the blood cell samples. The method was the immunoSEQ multiplex PCR assay. For the multiplex PCR, a mixture combining 60 forward primers for TCR Vbeta segments and 13 reverse primers for TCR Jbeta segments was used. The CDR3 region of rearranged TCR beta genes was amplified from genomic DNA by a multiplex PCR assay. On the Illumina HiSeq System, the amplified TCR beta libraries were sequenced as 87-base-pair reads. The paper's data handling went like this. A later analysis tallied approximately 87 million unique TCR beta chains across the 650 to 750 repertoires, and some 10 million of those chains were shared by two or more donors. Raw reads were error-corrected and collapsed into unique sequences with a nearest-neighbor algorithm that merged closely related sequences to remove PCR and sequencing errors. Alignment of CDR3 sequences to IMGT reference sequences was used to assign V, D and J gene segments. Each retained sequence needed at least a six-nucleotide match to both a V gene segment and a J gene segment. Rearrangements were called productive when the CDR3 lacked stop codons and stayed in frame with V and J; all others were non-productive. Following IMGT convention, CDR3 was defined as the stretch from the second conserved V-encoded cysteine to the conserved J-encoded phenylalanine. The earlier analysis of roughly 590 of the donors excluded sequences that lacked an unambiguous match to a single V gene segment. In an earlier analysis of 450 to 750 of the donors, a V segment was called functional when productive rearrangements were above 56.7%, and segregating when the standard deviation between donors exceeded 5%. A statistical classification framework was built for diagnosing cytomegalovirus status from the catalog of TCR beta chain sequences. V and J gene assignment, in a later analysis, came from comparing TCR nucleotide sequences with IMGT/GENE-DB human TR gene sequences. The TCRdist pipeline was used in a later analysis to assign CDR3 sequences and most-parsimonious VDJ recombination scenarios. In a later analysis, every TCR beta chain was defined by the combination of its CDR3 amino acid sequence and its V-gene family, and reads without a unique V-gene family were dropped. A later analysis removed 592 highly shared, low-generation-probability nucleotide sequences to deal with suspected cross-contamination and a sequencing artifact. A later analysis calculated a clonal expansion index for each public chain from normalized within-repertoire ranks of inferred template counts. In a later analysis, generation probabilities were computed with a VDJ recombination model fitted to out-of-frame rearrangements, and the resulting probabilities were checked against IGoR. A later analysis scored TCR-TCR, TCR-HLA and TCR-CMV co-occurrence with hypergeometric tests, applying a repertoire-size bias correction to TCR pairs. To estimate false discovery rates, a later analysis permuted the HLA or CMV assignments 20 times. In a later analysis, co-occurring TCRs were grouped using DBSCAN, and TCRdist sequence similarity was added for clustering within HLA-allele-positive subsets. Repertoires with fewer than 30,000 or more than 120,000 public chains were left out of co-occurrence clustering, as were several repertoires with anomalous nucleotide sharing. TCRdb obtained this table from immuneACCESS and retained in-frame rearrangements with V and J assigned. These tables miss some clones; where compared with another copy, unresolved V genes account for less than half of the shortfall, and the remainder is unexplained. The DNA was the basis for D and trimming; V, J and clone size are from that table. In this sample the table shows about 120,000 clones, around 74% of which occur a single time. Together, the top ten hold 1.6% of the sample.

As to this clone: Its recognized antigen is unknown. Base qualities are not provided; no much larger clone lies one nucleotide away.

V is pared back by 4 bases and J by 5 bases, with 15 bases lying between the germline termini. The CDR3 sequence holds 14 residues, the cysteine and phenylalanine included. The retained sequence is limited to the CDR3, 42 bases, with the frame set at the first base. CDR1 is given as SGHKS and CDR2 as YYEKEE, both from the germline V gene (reference sequence). This receptor was obtained from a woman between 18 and 29 years old in good health and CMV-seronegative. Material for sequencing was PBMCs. Recombination linked TRBV5-5 to TRBJ2-5; TRBD2 might be the D gene, on 5 matching bases. The CDR3 region reads CASSDDRGRETQYF. The DNA is TGTGCCAGCAGCGACGACCGGGGTAGGGAGACCCAGTACTTC.